Below, 26 T cell receptor beta chains from the same sample are listed, as sequenced in a study of blood T cell repertoires in COVID-19. Clones were sequenced by immunoSEQ multiplex PCR, and TCRdb holds only the in-frame ones, with some missing. Here the sample spans 160,000 or so clones, around 81% being singletons. Sequenced sample: peripheral blood. Source of these receptors: a man between 65 and 85 years old who had recovered from COVID-19.

This clone showed up just once. The V gene is TRBV5-1, the J gene TRBJ2-7; 9 bases are a match to TRBD1. Trimming removed 1 base from V and 4 bases from J; junction bases left unmatched: 3. Germline CDR1 reads SGHRS; CDR2 reads YFSETQ. The CDR3 totals 14 residues. Here the CDR3 reads CASSLSGQGYEQYF. CDR3 in DNA: TGCGCCAGCAGCTTGTCGGGACAGGGTTACGAGCAGTACTTC.

This chain uses TRBV18 with TRBJ2-7; TRBD1 matches at 8 bases. The CDR3 runs 15 residues. The germline V gene has CDR1 KGHSH and CDR2 LQKENI. After removal of 5 bases from V and 5 bases from J, the junction contained 11 bases not matched to a gene. The CDR3 sequence: CASSNPGQAINEQYF. CDR3 DNA: TGTGCCAGCTCAAATCCGGGACAGGCAATCAACGAGCAGTACTTC.

The CDR3 DNA is TGTGCCAGCAGTTTTTTTAACGGTGAGCAGTTCTTC. Encoded protein: CASSFFNGEQFF. J is TRBJ2-1 and V is TRBV12-3 or TRBV12-4; the D is unclear. The CDR3 loop spans 12 amino acids. Between the trimmed V and J ends, which lost 3 bases and 9 bases, there was a span of 9 bases.

The chain carries TRBV4-3 and TRBJ1-1, with no clear D. The CDR3 runs to 12 residues. Germline CDR1 and CDR2: LGHNA and YSLEER. V lost 0 bases to trimming and J lost 7 bases, with 6 bases between them. The CDR3 DNA follows: TGCGCCAGCAGCCAAGATTACAATGAAGCTTTCTTT. It codes for CASSQDYNEAFF.

J is TRBJ1-2 and V is TRBV19; D remains ambiguous. V was pared by 5 bases and J by 4 bases, with 11 bases between. Germline assignment: CDR1 LNHDA and CDR2 SQIVND (reference sequence). The CDR3 totals 13 residues. CDR3 sequence reads: CASSQANGYGYTF. Written as DNA, the CDR3 is TGTGCCAGTAGTCAAGCAAATGGCTATGGCTACACCTTC.

The chain uses TRBV5-1 and TRBJ2-7; 10 nucleotides line up with TRBD1. V was pared by 4 bases and J by 3 bases, with 7 bases of the junction left unmatched. This CDR3 spans 15 amino acids. CDR1 and CDR2 (germline): SGHRS, YFSETQ. The CDR3 protein is CASSQGQGRYYEQYF. CDR3 nucleotide sequence: TGCGCCAGCAGCCAGGGACAGGGGAGGTACTACGAGCAGTACTTC.

V and J are TRBV2 and TRBJ2-1; possibly TRBD2 for D (7 bases). The V gene lost 11 bases and the J gene lost 7 bases, with 21 bases spanning the gap. Germline V gene data show CDR1 as SNHLY and CDR2 as FYNNEI. CDR3 length equals 14 residues. This CDR3 reads CAPTSGGPGNEQFF. The CDR3 DNA sequence: TGTGCCCCTACCTCGGGGGGCCCGGGTAATGAGCAGTTCTTC.

This chain connects TRBV5-4 to TRBJ2-2; possibly TRBD2 for D (6 bases). In germline, CDR1 is SGHNT, CDR2 YYREEE (reference sequence). Deletions cut 4 bases from V and 3 bases from J, with 10 bases between. The CDR3 is 14 residues long. In DNA, the CDR3 is TGTGCCAGCAGCCGGACTACCGACACCGGGGAGCTGTTTTTT. Its translation is CASSRTTDTGELFF.

This chain uses TRBV6-2 or TRBV6-3 with TRBJ2-7, with 9 bases identical to TRBD1. V lost 4 bases, J lost 7 bases, and 5 bases stayed unmatched. Germline values: CDR1 MNHEY, CDR2 SVGEGT. The CDR3 totals 13 residues. CDR3 coding DNA: TGTGCCAGCAGTTCGGGACAGGGTTTGGAGCAGTACTTC. This sequence encodes CASSSGQGLEQYF.

The J gene is TRBJ1-2, the V gene TRBV30; TRBD1 might be the D (6 bases). V lost 2 bases to trimming and J lost 6 bases, with 10 bases between them. This CDR3 has 12 amino acids. Per the germline V gene, CDR1 is GTSNPN and CDR2 is SVGIG (reference sequence). The CDR3 DNA sequence: TGTGCCTGGAGTAACACAGGGAATGGCTACACCTTC. Translated, it gives CAWSNTGNGYTF.

This rearrangement joins TRBV4-1 to TRBJ2-5; TRBD1 matches at 7 bases. Trimming at V came to 2 bases and at J to 5 bases, leaving 8 bases not matched to a gene. CDR1 is MGHRA and CDR2 is YSYEKL in the germline V gene. The CDR3 totals 15 residues. CDR3 sequence reads: CASSQSRDSMETQYF. CDR3 in DNA: TGCGCCAGCAGCCAAAGCCGGGACAGCATGGAGACCCAGTACTTC.

The chain recombines TRBV7-8 with TRBJ2-7, with 11 positions matching TRBD2. The CDR3 has 16 residues. Germline V gene lookup returns CDR1 SGHVS and CDR2 FQNEAQ. V lost 1 base to trimming and J lost 7 bases; unmatched junction nucleotides: 9. In DNA form, the CDR3 reads TGTGCCAGCAGCTTAGGGGGGCTAGCGGGAGGTGGGGAGCAGTACTTC. It is translated as CASSLGGLAGGGEQYF. The entire variable domain, with the rest obtained from reference TRBV7-8 and TRBJ2-7, is as follows: GAGVSQSPRYKVAKRGQDVALRCDPISGHVSLFWYQQALGQGPEFLTYFQNEAQLDKSGLPSDRFFAERPEGSVSTLKIQRTQQEDSAVYLCASSLGGLAGGGEQYFGPGTRLTVT.

The rearrangement joins TRBV19 to TRBJ1-1, with D possibly matching TRBD1 (6 bases). Germline V CDR1 and CDR2: LNHDA, SQIVND (reference sequence). Trimming took 6 bases from V and 0 from J, leaving 8 bases between them. CDR3 length: 13 residues. The CDR3 reads CASRGTLNTEAFF. The CDR3 region has the DNA TGTGCCAGTAGAGGGACACTGAACACTGAAGCTTTCTTT.

CDR3 in DNA: TGCGCCAGCAGCTTGGCGGGCGTCAGGGGAAACGAGCAGTACTTC. Translated: CASSLAGVRGNEQYF. The chain employs TRBV5-1 and TRBJ2-7; possible D gene TRBD1, 6 bases. Deletions cut 0 bases from V and 5 bases from J, with 15 bases between. Germline lookup yields CDR1 SGHRS and CDR2 YFSETQ. CDR3 length equals 15 residues. The full variable domain, its missing parts supplied by reference TRBV5-1 and TRBJ2-7, is KAGVTQTPRYLIKTRGQQVTLSCSPISGHRSVSWYQQTPGQGLQFLFEYFSETQRNKGNFPGRFSGRQFSNSRSEMNVSTLELGDSALYLCASSLAGVRGNEQYFGPGTRLTVT.

In this sample, this clone turned up once. This chain uses TRBV2 with TRBJ2-3, with 8 bases matching TRBD2. Germline-derived CDR1 and CDR2 are SNHLY and FYNNEI. The V and J ends lost 6 bases and 4 bases, in that order; junction bases with no gene match: 18. This CDR3 has 18 residues. The CDR3 protein is CASSDPLGGSGSADTQYF. The CDR3 nucleotides read TGTGCCAGCAGCGACCCCCTGGGTGGGAGCGGGAGTGCAGATACGCAGTATTTT.

The CDR3 region is CASSLAAGGLSYEQFF. As DNA, the CDR3 is TGTGCCAGCAGCTTAGCTGCGGGAGGTTTAAGTTATGAGCAGTTCTTC. The chain uses TRBV7-2 and TRBJ2-1; the match to TRBD2 covers 8 bases. The CDR3 has 16 residues. Germline CDR1 and CDR2: SGHTA and FQGNSA. The V gene end was trimmed by 0 bases and the J gene end by 8 bases; junction bases not matched to a gene: 9. Drawing the rest from reference TRBV7-2 and TRBJ2-1, the complete variable domain is GAGVSQSPSNKVTEKGKDVELRCDPISGHTALYWYRQSLGQGLEFLIYFQGNSAPDKSGLPSDRFSAERTGGSVSTLTIQRTQQEDSAVYLCASSLAAGGLSYEQFFGPGTRLTVL.

The rearrangement joins TRBV5-1 to TRBJ2-6; 9 bases are shared with TRBD1. Germline V gene sequence: CDR1 SGHRS, CDR2 YFSETQ. The V gene end was trimmed by 4 bases and the J gene end by 0 bases; junction bases not matched to a gene: 8. CDR3 size: 18 residues. The CDR3 DNA reads TGCGCCAGCAGCCACCTGGGACAGGGATACTCTGGGGCCAACGTCCTGACTTTC. Translation: CASSHLGQGYSGANVLTF.

This sequence joins TRBV6-1 and TRBJ2-1; maybe TRBD2 (6 bases). Germline assignment: CDR1 MNHNS and CDR2 SASEGT. CDR3 length: 15 residues. V was trimmed by 7 bases and J by 0 bases, leaving 13 bases between them. In DNA form, the CDR3 reads TGTGCCAGCACCTTGGGACTTAGCTCCTACAATGAGCAGTTCTTC. This sequence encodes CASTLGLSSYNEQFF.

The chain is built from TRBV14 and TRBJ1-2; D not certain. This CDR3 has 12 amino acids. V lost 2 bases and J 2 bases, leaving 3 bases between the germline ends. Germline V CDR1 and CDR2: SGHDN, FVKESK. This chain's CDR3 is CASSQQNYGYTF. The CDR3 DNA sequence: TGTGCCAGCAGCCAACAGAACTATGGCTACACCTTC.

The chain uses TRBV6-5 and TRBJ2-7; maybe TRBD2 (6 bases). This CDR3 has 15 residues. Deletions cut 3 bases from V and 3 bases from J, with 15 bases between. From germline, CDR1 is MNHEY and CDR2 SVGAGI. In DNA, the CDR3 is TGTGCCAGCAGTTATGGGACTCAGCGCAGCTACGAGCAGTACTTC. It is translated as CASSYGTQRSYEQYF.

The chain carries TRBV7-2 and TRBJ2-7, with a possible D match to TRBD2 (6 bases). The germline V gene has CDR1 SGHTA and CDR2 FQGNSA. The CDR3 has 14 residues. V lost 2 bases and J 3 bases, leaving 11 bases between the germline ends. The CDR3 here is CASSLTGANYEQYF. CDR3 in DNA: TGTGCCAGCAGCTTAACGGGAGCCAACTACGAGCAGTACTTC.

This chain uses TRBV7-9 with TRBJ1-3; 8 nucleotides align to TRBD1. The CDR3 extends over 16 amino acids. Unmatched junction bases numbered 5, after V lost 0 bases and J lost 4 bases. Germline loops: CDR1 SEHNR, CDR2 FQNEAQ (reference sequence). Here the CDR3 reads CASSLAWGTGGNTIYF. In DNA form, the CDR3 reads TGTGCCAGCAGCTTAGCGTGGGGGACAGGAGGAAACACCATATATTTT.

The rearrangement uses TRBV28 and TRBJ2-2; 8 positions match TRBD2. CDR1 MDHEN and CDR2 SYDVKM come from the germline V gene. J gave up 1 base and V 7 bases, and 2 bases lay outside the gene matches. The CDR3 spans 14 residues. The CDR3 DNA reads as TGTGCCAGCACCCGGGGGGGGAACACCGGGGAGCTGTTTTTT. It codes for CASTRGGNTGELFF.

The rearrangement uses TRBV5-1 and TRBJ2-1, with TRBD2 identical over 10 bases. CDR1 SGHRS and CDR2 YFSETQ come from the germline V gene. The ends lost 9 bases at V and 2 bases at J; junction bases unmatched: 8. The CDR3 consists of 15 residues. The CDR3 region has the DNA TGCGCCATCCTCTCTAGCGGGAGCGCCTACAATGAGCAGTTCTTC. This gives the protein CAILSSGSAYNEQFF.

With regard to this clone: At one of its ends the junction is not consistent with the germline gene, which may arise from a read error. This sequence joins TRBV7-7 and TRBJ2-5; 7 bases match TRBD1. The CDR3 covers 13 residues. From germline, CDR1 is SSHAT and CDR2 FNYEAQ (reference sequence). The CDR3 DNA is TGTGCTAGCAGCCGAGGGGGCGAGGAGACCCAGTACTTC. Amino acid sequence: CASSRGGEETQYF.

The chain employs TRBV19 and TRBJ2-2; tentative D call: TRBD2 (6 bases). This CDR3 is built from 13 residues. Germline V gene lookup returns CDR1 LNHDA and CDR2 SQIVND (reference sequence). V lost 10 bases and J 6 bases, leaving 15 bases between the germline ends. The CDR3 is CATSGAAAGELFF. As DNA, the CDR3 is TGTGCCACCTCGGGAGCGGCGGCCGGGGAGCTGTTTTTT.